Described below is a single T cell receptor beta chain sequence and its context. Its specific antigen is unknown. No base quality information exists; no much larger clone differs at one position. TCRbeta CDR3 regions were amplified from genomic DNA by means of the immunoSEQ Assay, a bias-controlled multiplex PCR. Under the source paper's analysis protocol: Nucleated cell counts per sample were estimated from amplification of reference gene primers within the assay. To quantify the absolute abundance of each unique TCRbeta CDR3 rearrangement, sequence reads were collapsed and filtered. For each sample, productive Simpson clonality was calculated by taking the square root of Simpson's diversity index across productive rearrangements. The immuneACCESS repertoire file appears here via TCRdb, limited to in-frame rearrangements. These files lack a portion of the clones; in checked studies, under half of the deficit traces to unresolved V genes, and the cause of the others is not known. V and J calls and clone size follow that table, whereas D and trimming were derived from the DNA. The sample includes some 320,000 clones, with around 90% observed a single time. The ten largest clones capture 4% to 6% of the sample.

The CDR3 holds 13 amino acids from the cysteine to the phenylalanine. This entry keeps only the CDR3 DNA: 39 bases, framed from base 1. V is pruned by 5 bases and J by 14 bases, leaving 13 bases of the junction without a gene match. CDR1 MDHEN and CDR2 SYDVKM are derived from the germline V gene. In the prospective study, participants were about 18 to 95 years old, resided in 20 to 30 geographic areas of the United States, and were enrolled through a virtual design. In the prospective study, cohorts were assigned on the basis of participant-reported clinical history obtained from a screening survey and a study questionnaire. For ImmuneRACE Cohort 3, a participant was defined as recovered based on two consecutive negative NP/OP PCR tests, clearance by a healthcare professional, or resolution of symptoms. Each participant in the prospective study had whole blood, serum and a nasopharyngeal or oropharyngeal swab collected by mobile phlebotomists. Participants in the prospective study had the option to provide additional blood draws and questionnaires over a roughly 2-month period. Blood samples from the prospective study were shipped frozen or at room temperature prior to DNA extraction.

The sample is drawn from a study of blood T cell repertoires in COVID-19 (TCRdb year 2020). Context from the whole study: Samples from collaborators originated in the United States, Italy and Spain and spanned both the acute and convalescent phases of COVID-19. The prospective study material was composed of cDNA or gDNA derived from T cells, B-cell-depleted T cells, or PBMCs. The dataset comprised deeply sampled blood TCRbeta repertoires from subjects exposed to, actively infected with, or recovered from COVID-19. The repertoires were released in a freely available public database intended as a resource for research on the immune response to SARS-CoV-2. Samples came from the ongoing ImmuneRACE study (first 160 participants) plus 1,254 subjects from 6 global collaborators. The sample metadata nearly always contained a de-identified subject ID, COVID-19 status, age in years and sex. HLA class I and class II types, where available, came from metadata supplied by the sample provider rather than from assay-based typing. Results and caveats for the whole study, not just this receptor: How much clinical and demographic metadata was included differed by source and by participant, and the metadata was provided uncurated.

Sequenced sample: PBMCs or T cells enriched from blood (not recorded which). This TCR derives from a man in his 60s who had recovered from COVID-19. The chain was built from TRBV28 and TRBJ2-3; 7 nucleotides in the junction match TRBD1. The CDR3 region has the sequence CASSLNRQGDRYF. The sequenced DNA: TGTGCCAGCAGTCTTAATAGACAGGGCGATCGGTATTTT.